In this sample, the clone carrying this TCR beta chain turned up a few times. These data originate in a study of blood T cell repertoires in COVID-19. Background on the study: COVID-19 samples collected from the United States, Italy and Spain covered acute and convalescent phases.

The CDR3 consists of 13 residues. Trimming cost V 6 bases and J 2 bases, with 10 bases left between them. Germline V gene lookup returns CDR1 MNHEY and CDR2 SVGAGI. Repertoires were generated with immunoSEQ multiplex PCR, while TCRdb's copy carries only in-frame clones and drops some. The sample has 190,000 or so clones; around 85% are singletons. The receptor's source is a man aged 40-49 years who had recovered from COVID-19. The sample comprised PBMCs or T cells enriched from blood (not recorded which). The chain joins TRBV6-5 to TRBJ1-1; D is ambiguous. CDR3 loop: CASRPPGNTEAFF. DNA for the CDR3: TGTGCCAGCAGACCTCCGGGAAACACTGAAGCTTTCTTT.